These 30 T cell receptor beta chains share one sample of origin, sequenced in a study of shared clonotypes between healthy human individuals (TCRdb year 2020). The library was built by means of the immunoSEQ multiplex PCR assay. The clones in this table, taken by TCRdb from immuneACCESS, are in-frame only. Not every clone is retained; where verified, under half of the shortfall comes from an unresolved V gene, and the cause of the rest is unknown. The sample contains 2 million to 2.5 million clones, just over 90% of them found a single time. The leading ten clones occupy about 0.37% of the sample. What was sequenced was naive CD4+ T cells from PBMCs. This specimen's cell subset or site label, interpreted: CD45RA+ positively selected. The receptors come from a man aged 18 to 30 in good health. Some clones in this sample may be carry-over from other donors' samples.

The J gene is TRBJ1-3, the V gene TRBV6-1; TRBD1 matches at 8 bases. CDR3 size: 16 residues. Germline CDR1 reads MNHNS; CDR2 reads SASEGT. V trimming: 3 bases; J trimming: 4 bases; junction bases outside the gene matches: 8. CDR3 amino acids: CASSDGDRQGGNTIYF. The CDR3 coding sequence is TGTGCCAGCAGTGATGGGGACCGACAGGGGGGAAACACCATATATTTT.

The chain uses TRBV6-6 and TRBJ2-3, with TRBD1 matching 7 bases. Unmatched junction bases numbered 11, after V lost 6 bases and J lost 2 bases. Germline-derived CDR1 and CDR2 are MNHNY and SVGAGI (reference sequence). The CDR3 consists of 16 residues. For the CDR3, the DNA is TGTGCCAGCAGATCCCGGCGGACAGGTATCACAGATACGCAGTATTTT. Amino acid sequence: CASRSRRTGITDTQYF.

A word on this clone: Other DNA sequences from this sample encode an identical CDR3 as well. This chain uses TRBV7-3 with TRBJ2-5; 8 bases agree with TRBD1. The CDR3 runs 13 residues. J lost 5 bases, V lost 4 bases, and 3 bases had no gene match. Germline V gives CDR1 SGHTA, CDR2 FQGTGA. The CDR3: CASSSGQGETQYF. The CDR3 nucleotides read TGTGCCAGCAGCTCCGGACAGGGTGAGACCCAGTACTTC.

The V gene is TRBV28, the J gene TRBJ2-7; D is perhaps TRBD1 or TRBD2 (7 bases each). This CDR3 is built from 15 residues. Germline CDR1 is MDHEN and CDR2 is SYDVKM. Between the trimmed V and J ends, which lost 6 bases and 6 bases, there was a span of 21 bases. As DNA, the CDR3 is TGTGCCAGCAGGACTCACAGGGGAGGGATCGGCGAGCAGTACTTC. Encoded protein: CASRTHRGGIGEQYF. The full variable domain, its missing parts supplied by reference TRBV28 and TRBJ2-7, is DVKVTQSSRYLVKRTGEKVFLECVQDMDHENMFWYRQDPGLGLRLIYFSYDVKMKEKGDIPEGYSVSREKKERFSLILESASTNQTSMYLCASRTHRGGIGEQYFGPGTRLTVT.

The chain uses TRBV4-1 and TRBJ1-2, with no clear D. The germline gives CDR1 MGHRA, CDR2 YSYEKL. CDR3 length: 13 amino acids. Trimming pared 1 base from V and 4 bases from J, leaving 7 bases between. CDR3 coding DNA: TGCGCCAGCAGCCAAGCAAGCCGCTATGGCTACACCTTC. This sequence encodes CASSQASRYGYTF.

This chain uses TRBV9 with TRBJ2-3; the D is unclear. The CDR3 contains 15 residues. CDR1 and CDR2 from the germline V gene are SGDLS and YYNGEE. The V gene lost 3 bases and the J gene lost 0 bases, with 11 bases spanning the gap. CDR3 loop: CASSAGLLSTDTQYF. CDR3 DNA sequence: TGTGCCAGCAGCGCCGGCCTCCTGAGCACAGATACGCAGTATTTT.

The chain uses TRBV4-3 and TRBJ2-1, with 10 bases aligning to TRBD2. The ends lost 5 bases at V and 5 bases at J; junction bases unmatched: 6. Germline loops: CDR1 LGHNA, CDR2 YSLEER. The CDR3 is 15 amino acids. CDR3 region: CASSETSGTHNEQFF. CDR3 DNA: TGCGCCAGCAGCGAAACTAGCGGGACCCACAATGAGCAGTTCTTC.

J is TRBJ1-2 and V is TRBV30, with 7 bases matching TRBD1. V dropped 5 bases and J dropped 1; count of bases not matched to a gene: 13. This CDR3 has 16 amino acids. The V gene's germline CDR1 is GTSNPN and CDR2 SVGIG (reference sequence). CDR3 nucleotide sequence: TGTGCCTGGCGTACGCGGGGACAGACCAATAACTATGGCTACACCTTC. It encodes CAWRTRGQTNNYGYTF. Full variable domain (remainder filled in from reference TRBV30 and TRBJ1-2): SQTIHQWPATLVQPVGSPLSLECTVEGTSNPNLYWYRQAAGRGLQLLFYSVGIGQISSEVPQNLSASRPQDRQFILSSKKLLLSDSGFYLCAWRTRGQTNNYGYTFGSGTRLTVV.

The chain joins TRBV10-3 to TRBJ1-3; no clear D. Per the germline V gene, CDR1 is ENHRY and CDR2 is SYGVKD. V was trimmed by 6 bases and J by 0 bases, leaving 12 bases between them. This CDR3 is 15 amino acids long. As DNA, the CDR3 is TGTGCCATCAGGACCAGCCCGAACTCTGGAAACACCATATATTTT. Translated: CAIRTSPNSGNTIYF.

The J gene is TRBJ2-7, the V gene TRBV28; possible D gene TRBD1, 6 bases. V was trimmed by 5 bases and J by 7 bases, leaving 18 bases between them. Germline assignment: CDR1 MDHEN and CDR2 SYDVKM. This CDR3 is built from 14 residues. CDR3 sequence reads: CASSSQGIPTEQYF. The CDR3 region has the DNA TGTGCCAGCAGTAGTCAGGGGATTCCTACAGAGCAGTACTTC.

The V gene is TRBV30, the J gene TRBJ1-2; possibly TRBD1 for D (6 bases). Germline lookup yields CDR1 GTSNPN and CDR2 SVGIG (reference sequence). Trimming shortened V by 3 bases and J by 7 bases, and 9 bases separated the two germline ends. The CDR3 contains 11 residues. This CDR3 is CAWREGGGYTF. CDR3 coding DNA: TGTGCCTGGAGGGAAGGGGGTGGCTACACCTTC. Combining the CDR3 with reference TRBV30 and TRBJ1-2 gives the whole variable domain SQTIHQWPATLVQPVGSPLSLECTVEGTSNPNLYWYRQAAGRGLQLLFYSVGIGQISSEVPQNLSASRPQDRQFILSSKKLLLSDSGFYLCAWREGGGYTFGSGTRLTVV.

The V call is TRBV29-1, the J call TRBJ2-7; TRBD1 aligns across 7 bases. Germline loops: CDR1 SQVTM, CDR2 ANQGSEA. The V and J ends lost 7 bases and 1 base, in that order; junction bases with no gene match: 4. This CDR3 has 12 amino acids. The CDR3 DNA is TGCAGCGGTAGGGGGCTATCCTACGAGCAGTACTTC. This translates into CSGRGLSYEQYF.

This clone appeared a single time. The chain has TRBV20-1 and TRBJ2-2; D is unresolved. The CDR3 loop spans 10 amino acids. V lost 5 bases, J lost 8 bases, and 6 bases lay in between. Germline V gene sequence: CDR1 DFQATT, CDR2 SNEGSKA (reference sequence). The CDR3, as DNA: TGCAGTGCTCAAGGGGGGGAGCTGTTTTTT. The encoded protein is CSAQGGELFF.

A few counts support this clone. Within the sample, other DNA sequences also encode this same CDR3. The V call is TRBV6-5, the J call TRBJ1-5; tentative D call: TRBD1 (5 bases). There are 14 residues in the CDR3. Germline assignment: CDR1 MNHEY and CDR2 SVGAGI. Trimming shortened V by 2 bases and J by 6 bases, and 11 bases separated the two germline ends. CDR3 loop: CASSYGQGGQPQHF. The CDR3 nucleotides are TGTGCCAGCAGTTACGGGCAGGGCGGTCAGCCCCAGCATTTT.

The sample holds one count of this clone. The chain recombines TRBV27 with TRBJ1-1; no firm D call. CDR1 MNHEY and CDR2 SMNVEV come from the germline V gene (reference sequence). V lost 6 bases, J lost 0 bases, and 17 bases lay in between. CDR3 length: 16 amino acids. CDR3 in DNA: TGTGCCAGCAGCATATCGGTTGGGTCCCTGAACACTGAAGCTTTCTTT. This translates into CASSISVGSLNTEAFF.

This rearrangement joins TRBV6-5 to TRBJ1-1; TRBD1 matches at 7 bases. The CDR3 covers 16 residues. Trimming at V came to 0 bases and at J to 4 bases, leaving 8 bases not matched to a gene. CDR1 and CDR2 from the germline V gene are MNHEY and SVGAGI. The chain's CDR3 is CASSYSSRGRGTEAFF. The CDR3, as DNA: TGTGCCAGCAGTTACTCAAGCAGGGGGAGGGGCACTGAAGCTTTCTTT.

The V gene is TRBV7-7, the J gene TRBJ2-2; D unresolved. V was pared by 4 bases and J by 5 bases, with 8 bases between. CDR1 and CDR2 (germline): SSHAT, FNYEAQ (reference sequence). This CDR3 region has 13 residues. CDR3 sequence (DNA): TGTGCCAGCAGCTCCCGAGTTACCGGGGAGCTGTTTTTT. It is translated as CASSSRVTGELFF.

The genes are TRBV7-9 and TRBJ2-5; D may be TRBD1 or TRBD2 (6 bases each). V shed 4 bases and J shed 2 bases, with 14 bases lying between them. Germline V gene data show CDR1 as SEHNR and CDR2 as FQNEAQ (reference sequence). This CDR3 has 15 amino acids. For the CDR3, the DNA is TGTGCCAGCAGCTCAACAGGGACTGTACAAGAGACCCAGTACTTC. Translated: CASSSTGTVQETQYF. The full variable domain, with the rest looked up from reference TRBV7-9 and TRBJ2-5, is DTGVSQNPRHKITKRGQNVTFRCDPISEHNRLYWYRQTLGQGPEFLTYFQNEAQLEKSRLLSDRFSAERPKGSFSTLEIQRTEQGDSAMYLCASSSTGTVQETQYFGPGTRLLVL.

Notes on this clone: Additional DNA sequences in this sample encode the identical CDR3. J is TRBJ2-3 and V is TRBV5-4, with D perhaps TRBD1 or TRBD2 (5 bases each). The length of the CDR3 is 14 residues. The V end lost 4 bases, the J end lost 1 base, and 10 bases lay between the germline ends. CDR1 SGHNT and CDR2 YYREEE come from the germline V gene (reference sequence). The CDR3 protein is CASSLRDGTDTQYF. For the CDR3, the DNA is TGTGCCAGCAGCCTACGGGACGGCACAGATACGCAGTATTTT.

Written as DNA, the CDR3 is TGCGCCAGCAGCCTAAGACAGGACGCGAACACTGAAGCTTTCTTT. Its protein is CASSLRQDANTEAFF. The chain carries TRBV5-1 and TRBJ1-1, with TRBD1 as a possible D gene (6 bases). The CDR3 is 15 amino acids. Per the germline V gene, CDR1 is SGHRS and CDR2 is YFSETQ. V shed 4 bases and J shed 1 base, with 14 bases lying between them. Together with reference TRBV5-1 and TRBJ1-1, the CDR3 gives the full variable domain: KAGVTQTPRYLIKTRGQQVTLSCSPISGHRSVSWYQQTPGQGLQFLFEYFSETQRNKGNFPGRFSGRQFSNSRSEMNVSTLELGDSALYLCASSLRQDANTEAFFGQGTRLTVV.

CDR3 sequence: CASSKARGEQFF. The DNA of the CDR3 is TGCGCCAGCAGCAAGGCCAGGGGAGAGCAGTTCTTC. This chain joins TRBV5-1 and TRBJ2-1; a possible D gene is TRBD1 (6 bases). Germline assignment: CDR1 SGHRS and CDR2 YFSETQ. The CDR3 has 12 amino acids. Trimming left V 4 bases short and J 10 bases short, with 12 bases between.

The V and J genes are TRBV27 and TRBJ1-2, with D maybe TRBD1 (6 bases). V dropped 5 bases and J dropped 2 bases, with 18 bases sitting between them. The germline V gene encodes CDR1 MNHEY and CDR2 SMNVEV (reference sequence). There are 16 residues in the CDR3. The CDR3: CASSPSTGGGNYGYTF. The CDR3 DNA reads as TGTGCCAGCAGTCCCTCGACAGGAGGAGGGAACTATGGCTACACCTTC.

CDR3 protein: CASSVSETQYF. Written as DNA, the CDR3 is TGCGCCAGCAGCGTCTCAGAGACCCAGTACTTC. The chain uses TRBV5-1 and TRBJ2-5; D remains unclear. The CDR3 runs 11 residues. Looked up from germline, CDR1 is SGHRS and CDR2 is YFSETQ. Deletions cut 4 bases from V and 4 bases from J, with 5 bases between.

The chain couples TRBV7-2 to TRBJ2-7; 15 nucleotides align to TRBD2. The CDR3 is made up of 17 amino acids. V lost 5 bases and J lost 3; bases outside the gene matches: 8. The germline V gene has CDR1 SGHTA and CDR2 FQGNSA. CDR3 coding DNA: TGTGCCAGCAGCCATCGGACTAGCGGGAGGGCAGTCTACGAGCAGTACTTC. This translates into CASSHRTSGRAVYEQYF.

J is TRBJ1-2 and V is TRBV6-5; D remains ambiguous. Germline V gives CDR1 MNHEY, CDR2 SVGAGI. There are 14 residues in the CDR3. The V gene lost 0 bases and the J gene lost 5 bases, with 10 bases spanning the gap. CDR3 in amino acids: CASSYSYGDYGYTF. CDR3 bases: TGTGCCAGCAGTTACTCTTACGGGGATTATGGCTACACCTTC.

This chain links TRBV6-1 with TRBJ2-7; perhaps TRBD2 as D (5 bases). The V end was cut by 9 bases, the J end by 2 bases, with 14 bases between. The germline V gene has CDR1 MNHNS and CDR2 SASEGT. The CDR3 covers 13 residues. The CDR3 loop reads CASDGLVTYEQYF. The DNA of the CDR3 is TGTGCCAGTGACGGACTCGTTACCTACGAGCAGTACTTC.

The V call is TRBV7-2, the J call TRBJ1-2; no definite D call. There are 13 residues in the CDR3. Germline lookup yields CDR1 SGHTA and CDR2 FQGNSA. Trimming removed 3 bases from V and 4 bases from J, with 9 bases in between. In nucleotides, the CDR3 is TGTGCCAGCAGCTTTATCAGGAGCTATGGCTACACCTTC. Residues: CASSFIRSYGYTF.

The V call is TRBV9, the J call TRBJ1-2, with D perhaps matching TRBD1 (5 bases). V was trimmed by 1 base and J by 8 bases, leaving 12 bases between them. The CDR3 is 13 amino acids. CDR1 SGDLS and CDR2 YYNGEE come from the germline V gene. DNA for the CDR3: TGTGCCAGCAGCGTATCAGGGCTGGAAGGCTACACCTTC. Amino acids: CASSVSGLEGYTF.

The CDR3 bases are TGTGCCAGCAGCCCTCGACCCGGAGGGGTAGAAAACACCATATATTTT. Translated, it gives CASSPRPGGVENTIYF. The rearrangement links TRBV7-9 to TRBJ1-3, with D possibly matching TRBD1 (5 bases). The CDR3 is 16 amino acids. The V gene lost 5 bases and the J gene lost 6 bases, with 20 bases spanning the gap. CDR1 is SEHNR, CDR2 FQNEAQ, per germline (reference sequence).

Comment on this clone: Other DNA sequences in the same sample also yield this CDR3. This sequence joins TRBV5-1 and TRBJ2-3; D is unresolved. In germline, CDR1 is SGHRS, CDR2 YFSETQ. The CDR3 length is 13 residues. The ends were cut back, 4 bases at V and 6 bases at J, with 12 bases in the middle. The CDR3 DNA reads TGCGCCAGCAGCCCAACCGTGGGGGATACGCAGTATTTT. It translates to CASSPTVGDTQYF.